This TCR beta chain was retrieved from a study of Graves' ophthalmopathy and Graves' hyperthyroidism. Study-wide points: Blood also contained most of the expanded thyroid clonotypes above 0.001 frequency.

Details on this clonotype: Its matching antigen is unknown.

Clinical symptoms, serum thyroxine, TRAb, thyroid ultrasound and orbital computed tomography determined diagnosis. Amplifying from RNA transcripts, the study obtained TCR beta CDR3 regions. The first-round RT-PCR employed HTBI primers together with the Qiagen OneStep RT-PCR kit. A multiplex PCR was then performed as the second round. In TCRdb, the multiplex PCR reads were re-called with MiXCR into one record per CDR3 protein. This repertoire shows about 210,000 distinct CDR3 sequences, just under 30% found once; its top ten account for around 10%. Germline loops: CDR1 MNHNS, CDR2 SASEGT. There are 15 residues in the CDR3. The V gene lost 6 bases and the J gene lost 2 bases, with 16 bases spanning the gap.

The chain couples TRBV6-1 to TRBJ1-1, with D uncertain. Source material: peripheral blood. This clonotype originated in a man between 45 and 60 years old with Graves' ophthalmopathy. CDR3 sequence: CASRAGGRSNTEAFF. CDR3 sequence (DNA): TGTGCCAGCAGAGCGGGCGGGAGATCAAACACTGAAGCTTTCTTT.